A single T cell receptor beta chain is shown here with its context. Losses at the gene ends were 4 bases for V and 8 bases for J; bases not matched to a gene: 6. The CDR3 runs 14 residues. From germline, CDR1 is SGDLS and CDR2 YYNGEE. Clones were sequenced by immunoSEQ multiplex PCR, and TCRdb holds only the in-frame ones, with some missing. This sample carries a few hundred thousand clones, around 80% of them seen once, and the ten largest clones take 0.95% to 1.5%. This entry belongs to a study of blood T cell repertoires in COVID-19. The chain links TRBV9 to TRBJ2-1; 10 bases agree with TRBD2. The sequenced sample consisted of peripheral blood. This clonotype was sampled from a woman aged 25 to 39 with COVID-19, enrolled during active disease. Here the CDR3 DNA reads TGTGCCAGCAGCACTCAGCGGGGGGGCGATGAGCAGTTCTTC. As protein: CASSTQRGGDEQFF.